This T cell receptor beta chain is drawn from a study of CD8 T cells in ankylosing spondylitis. The study's findings and limits: Earlier studies detected some motif variants in reactive arthritis synovial fluid and blood. A TCR beta motif of eight or nine highly homologous variants seemed to mark ankylosing spondylitis blood.

This clonotype was seen a few times. Antigen specificity is unknown. Scientists made TCR beta libraries using quantitative 5'-RACE with molecular barcodes. TCRdb analysed the 5' RACE reads with MiXCR anew, one entry per CDR3 protein. The sample shows 800,000 to 900,000 distinct CDR3 sequences, 10% to 15% of them seen only once. The receptor comes from a male donor with ankylosing spondylitis. The sample taken for sequencing was blood, either unsorted or a sorted T cell fraction (not recorded which).

The CDR3 loop is CASSQRDPGDYGYTF. CDR3 nucleotide sequence: TGTGCCAGCAGCCAACGAGACCCCGGGGACTATGGCTACACCTTC. This sequence joins TRBV4-2 and TRBJ1-2, with unresolved D. Trimming removed 2 bases from V and 3 bases from J, with 13 bases in between. The germline gives CDR1 LGHNA, CDR2 YNFKEQ. This CDR3 spans 15 amino acids.